This T cell receptor (beta chain) was found in a study of brain metastases from non-small cell lung cancer. Germline CDR1 is MNHEY and CDR2 is SVGAGI. Trimming took off 7 bases at V and 9 bases at J, with 19 bases between the two ends. The CDR3 sequence is 14 residues long. The data were produced by immunoSEQ multiplex PCR, yet TCRdb's version contains in-frame clones alone and is incomplete. Of 4,000 to 4,500 clones listed, about 80% are singletons. The source of this sequence is a donor aged 40 or older with non-small cell lung cancer. The sequenced sample was primary lung tumor tissue. V and J are TRBV6-5 and TRBJ1-3; tentative D call: TRBD1 (5 bases). This CDR3 reads CASTTGTAMGTIYF. CDR3 sequence (DNA): TGTGCCAGCACTACCGGGACGGCTATGGGCACCATATATTTT.